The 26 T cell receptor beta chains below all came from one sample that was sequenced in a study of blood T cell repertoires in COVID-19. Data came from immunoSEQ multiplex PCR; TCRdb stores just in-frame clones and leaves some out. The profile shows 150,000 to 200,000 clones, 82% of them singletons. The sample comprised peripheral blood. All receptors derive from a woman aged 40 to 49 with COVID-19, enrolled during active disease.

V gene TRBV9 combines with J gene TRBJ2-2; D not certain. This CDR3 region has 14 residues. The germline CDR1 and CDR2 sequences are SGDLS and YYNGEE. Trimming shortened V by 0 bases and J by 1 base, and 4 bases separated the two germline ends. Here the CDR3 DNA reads TGTGCCAGCAGCGTAGTCCTGAACACCGGGGAGCTGTTTTTT. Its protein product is CASSVVLNTGELFF.

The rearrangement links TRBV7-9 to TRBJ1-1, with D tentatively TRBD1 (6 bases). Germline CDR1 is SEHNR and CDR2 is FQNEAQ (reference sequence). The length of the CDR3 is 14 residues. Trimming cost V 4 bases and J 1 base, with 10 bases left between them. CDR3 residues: CASSSRTANTEAFF. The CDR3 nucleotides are TGTGCCAGCAGCTCACGGACAGCGAACACTGAAGCTTTCTTT.

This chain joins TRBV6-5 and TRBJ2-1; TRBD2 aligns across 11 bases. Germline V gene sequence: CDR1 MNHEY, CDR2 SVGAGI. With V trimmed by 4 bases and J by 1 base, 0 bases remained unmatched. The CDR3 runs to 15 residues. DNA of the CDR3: TGTGCCAGCAGTTCTAGCGGGAGGTCCTACAATGAGCAGTTCTTC. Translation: CASSSSGRSYNEQFF.

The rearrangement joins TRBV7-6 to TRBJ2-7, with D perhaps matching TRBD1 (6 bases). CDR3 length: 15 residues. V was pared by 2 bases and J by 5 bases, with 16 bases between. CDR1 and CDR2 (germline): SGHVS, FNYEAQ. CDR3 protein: CASSLSLDSKNEQYV. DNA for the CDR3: TGTGCCAGCAGCTTAAGTCTGGACAGCAAGAACGAGCAGTACGTC.

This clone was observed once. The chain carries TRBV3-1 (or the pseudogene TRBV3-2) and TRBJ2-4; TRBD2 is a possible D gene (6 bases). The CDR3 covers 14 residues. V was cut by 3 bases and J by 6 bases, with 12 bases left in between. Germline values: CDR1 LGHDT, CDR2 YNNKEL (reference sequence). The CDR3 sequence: CASSHGYGGNIQYF. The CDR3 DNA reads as TGTGCCAGCAGCCATGGGTACGGGGGAAACATTCAGTACTTC.

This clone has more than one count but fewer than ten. The DNA for the CDR3 is TGTGCCAGCAGCCGACCACTAGCGGGCTCCTACGAGCAGTACTTC. Its translation is CASSRPLAGSYEQYF. The chain joins TRBV3-1 (or the pseudogene TRBV3-2) to TRBJ2-7, with TRBD2 matching 9 bases. This CDR3 comprises 15 residues. V trimming: 4 bases; J trimming: 0 bases; junction bases outside the gene matches: 4. Germline V gene lookup returns CDR1 LGHDT and CDR2 YNNKEL (reference sequence).

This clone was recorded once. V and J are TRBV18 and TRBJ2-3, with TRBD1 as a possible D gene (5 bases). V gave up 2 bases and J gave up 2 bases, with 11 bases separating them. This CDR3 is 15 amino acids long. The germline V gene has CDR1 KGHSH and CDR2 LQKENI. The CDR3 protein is CASSPDRQYTDTQYF. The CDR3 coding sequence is TGTGCCAGCTCACCAGACCGACAGTACACAGATACGCAGTATTTT. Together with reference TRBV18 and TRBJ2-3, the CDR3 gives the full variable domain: NAGVMQNPRHLVRRRGQEARLRCSPMKGHSHVYWYRQLPEEGLKFMVYLQKENIIDESGMPKERFSAEFPKEGPSILRIQQVVRGDSAAYFCASSPDRQYTDTQYFGPGTRLTVL.

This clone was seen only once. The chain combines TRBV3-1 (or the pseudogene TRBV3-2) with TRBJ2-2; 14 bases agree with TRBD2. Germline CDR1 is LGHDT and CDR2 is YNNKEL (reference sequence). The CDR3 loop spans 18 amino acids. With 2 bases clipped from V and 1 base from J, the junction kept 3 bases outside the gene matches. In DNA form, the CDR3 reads TGTGCCAGCAGCCAAAAAGGACTAGCGGGAGGGAACACCGGGGAGCTGTTTTTT. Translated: CASSQKGLAGGNTGELFF.

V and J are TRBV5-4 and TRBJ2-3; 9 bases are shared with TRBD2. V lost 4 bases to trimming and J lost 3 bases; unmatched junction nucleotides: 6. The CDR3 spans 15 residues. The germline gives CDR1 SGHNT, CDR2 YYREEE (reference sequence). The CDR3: CASSTREGGTDTQYF. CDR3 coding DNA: TGTGCCAGCAGCACGCGGGAGGGCGGGACAGATACGCAGTATTTT.

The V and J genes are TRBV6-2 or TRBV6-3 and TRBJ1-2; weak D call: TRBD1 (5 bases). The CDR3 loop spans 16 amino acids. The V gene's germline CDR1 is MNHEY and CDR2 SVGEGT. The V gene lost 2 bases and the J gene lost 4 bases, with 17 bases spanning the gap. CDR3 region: CASSYATGGDGYGYTF. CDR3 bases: TGTGCCAGCAGTTACGCAACGGGGGGGGACGGCTATGGCTACACCTTC.

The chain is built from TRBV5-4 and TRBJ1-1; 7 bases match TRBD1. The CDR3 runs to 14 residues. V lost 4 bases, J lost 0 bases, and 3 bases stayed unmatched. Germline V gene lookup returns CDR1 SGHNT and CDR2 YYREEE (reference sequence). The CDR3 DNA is TGTGCCAGCAGCGTACAGGGGATGAACACTGAAGCTTTCTTT. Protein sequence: CASSVQGMNTEAFF.

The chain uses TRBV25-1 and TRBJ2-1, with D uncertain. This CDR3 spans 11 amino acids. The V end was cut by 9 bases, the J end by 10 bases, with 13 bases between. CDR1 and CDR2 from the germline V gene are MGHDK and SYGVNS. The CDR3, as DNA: TGTGCCAGTCGAGGCTTGAGCGAGCAGTTCTTC. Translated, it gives CASRGLSEQFF.

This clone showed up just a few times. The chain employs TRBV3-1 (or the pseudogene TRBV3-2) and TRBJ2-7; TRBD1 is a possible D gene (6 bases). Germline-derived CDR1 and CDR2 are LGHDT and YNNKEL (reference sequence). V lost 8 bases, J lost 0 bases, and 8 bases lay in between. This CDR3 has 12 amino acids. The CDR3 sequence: CASGQHSYEQYF. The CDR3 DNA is TGTGCCAGCGGACAGCACTCCTACGAGCAGTACTTC.

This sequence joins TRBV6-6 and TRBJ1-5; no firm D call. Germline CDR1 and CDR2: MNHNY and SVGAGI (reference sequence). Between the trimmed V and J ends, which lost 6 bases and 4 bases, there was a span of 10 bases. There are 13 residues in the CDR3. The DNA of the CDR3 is TGTGCCAGCAGCCTGGGAGTAAATCAGCCCCAGCATTTT. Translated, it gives CASSLGVNQPQHF.

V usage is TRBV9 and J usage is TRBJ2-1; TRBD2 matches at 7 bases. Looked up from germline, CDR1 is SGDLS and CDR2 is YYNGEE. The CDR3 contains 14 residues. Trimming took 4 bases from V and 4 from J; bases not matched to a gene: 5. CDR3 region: CASSSGGSYNEQFF. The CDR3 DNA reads TGTGCCAGCAGCTCCGGGGGGTCATACAATGAGCAGTTCTTC.

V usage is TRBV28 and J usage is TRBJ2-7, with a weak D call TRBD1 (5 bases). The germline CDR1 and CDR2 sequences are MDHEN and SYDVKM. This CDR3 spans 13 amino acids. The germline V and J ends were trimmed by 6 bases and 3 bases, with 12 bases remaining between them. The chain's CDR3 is CASSPDSRYEQYF. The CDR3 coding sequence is TGTGCCAGCAGCCCCGACAGTCGCTACGAGCAGTACTTC.

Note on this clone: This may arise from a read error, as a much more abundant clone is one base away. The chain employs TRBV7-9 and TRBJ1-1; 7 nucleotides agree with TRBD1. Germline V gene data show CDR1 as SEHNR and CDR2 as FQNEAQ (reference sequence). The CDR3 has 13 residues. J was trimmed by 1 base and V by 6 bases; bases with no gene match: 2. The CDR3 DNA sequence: TGTGCCAGCAGATGGGACAGGAACACTGAAGCTTTCTTT. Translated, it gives CASRWDRNTEAFF.

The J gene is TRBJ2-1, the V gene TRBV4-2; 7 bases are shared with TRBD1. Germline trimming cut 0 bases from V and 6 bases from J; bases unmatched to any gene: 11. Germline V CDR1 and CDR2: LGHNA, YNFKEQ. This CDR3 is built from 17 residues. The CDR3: CASSQDLTSRGPNEQFF. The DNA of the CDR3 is TGTGCCAGCAGCCAAGATCTAACTAGTAGGGGGCCCAATGAGCAGTTCTTC.

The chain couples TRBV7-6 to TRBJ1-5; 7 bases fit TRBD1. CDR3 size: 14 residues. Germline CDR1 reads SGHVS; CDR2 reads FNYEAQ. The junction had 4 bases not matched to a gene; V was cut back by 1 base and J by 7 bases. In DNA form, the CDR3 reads TGTGCCAGCAGCTTAGAACAGGGGTGGCAGCCCCAGCATTTT. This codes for CASSLEQGWQPQHF.

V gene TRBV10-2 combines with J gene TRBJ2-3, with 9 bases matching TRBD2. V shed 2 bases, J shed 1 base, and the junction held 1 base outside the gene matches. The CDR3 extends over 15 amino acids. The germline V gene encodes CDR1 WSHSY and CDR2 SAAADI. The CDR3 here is CASSEAGGGTDTQYF. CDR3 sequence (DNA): TGCGCCAGCAGTGAGGCGGGGGGGGGCACAGATACGCAGTATTTT.

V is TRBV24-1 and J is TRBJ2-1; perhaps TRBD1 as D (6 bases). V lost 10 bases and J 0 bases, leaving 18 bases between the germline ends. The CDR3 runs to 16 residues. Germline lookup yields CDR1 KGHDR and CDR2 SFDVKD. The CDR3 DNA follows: TGTGCCACTCGTGGCGGGCAGGGGTTCTCCTACAATGAGCAGTTCTTC. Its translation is CATRGGQGFSYNEQFF.

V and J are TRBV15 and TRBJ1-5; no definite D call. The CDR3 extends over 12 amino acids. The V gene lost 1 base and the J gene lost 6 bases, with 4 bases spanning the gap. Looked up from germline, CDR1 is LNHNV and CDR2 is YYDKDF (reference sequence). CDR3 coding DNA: TGTGCCACCAGCAGAGTGCGTCAGCCCCAGCATTTT. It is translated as CATSRVRQPQHF.

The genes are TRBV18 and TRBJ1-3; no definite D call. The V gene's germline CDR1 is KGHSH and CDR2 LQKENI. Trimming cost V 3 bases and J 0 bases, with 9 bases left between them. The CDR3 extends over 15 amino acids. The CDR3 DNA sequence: TGTGCCAGCTCACCTAAGAGGGACTCTGGAAACACCATATATTTT. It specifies CASSPKRDSGNTIYF.

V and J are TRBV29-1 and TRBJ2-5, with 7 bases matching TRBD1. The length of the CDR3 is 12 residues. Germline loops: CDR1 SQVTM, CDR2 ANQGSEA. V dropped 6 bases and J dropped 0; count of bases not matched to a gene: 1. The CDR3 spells CSVGQNQETQYF. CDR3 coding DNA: TGCAGCGTGGGACAGAACCAAGAGACCCAGTACTTC.

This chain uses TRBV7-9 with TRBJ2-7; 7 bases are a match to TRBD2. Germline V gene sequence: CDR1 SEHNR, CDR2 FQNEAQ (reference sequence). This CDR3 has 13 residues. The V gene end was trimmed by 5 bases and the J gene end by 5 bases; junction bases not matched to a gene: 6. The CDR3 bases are TGTGCCAGCAGCAGCGGGACCAGAAACGAGCAGTACGTC. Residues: CASSSGTRNEQYV.

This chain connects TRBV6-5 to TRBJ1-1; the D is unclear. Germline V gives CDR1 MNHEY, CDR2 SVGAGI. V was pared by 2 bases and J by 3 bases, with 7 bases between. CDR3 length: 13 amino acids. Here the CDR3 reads CASSYEGDTEAFF. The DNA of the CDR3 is TGTGCCAGCAGTTACGAGGGAGACACTGAAGCTTTCTTT.